These 32 T cell receptor beta chains were sequenced from one sample in a study of blood T cell repertoires in COVID-19. The assay was immunoSEQ multiplex PCR, and TCRdb's table has in-frame clones only and misses some. The repertoire holds roughly 59,000 clones, with roughly four fifths as singletons. The sample consisted of peripheral blood. All receptors derive from a human donor in a cohort sampled during active COVID-19.

The chain couples TRBV28 to TRBJ2-7; D is undetermined. V dropped 6 bases and J dropped 4 bases, with 10 bases sitting between them. The CDR3 sequence is 12 residues long. The germline V gene has CDR1 MDHEN and CDR2 SYDVKM. Written as DNA, the CDR3 is TGTGCCAGCAGCCGCGGTAGGTACGAGCAGTACTTC. This translates into CASSRGRYEQYF. Supplemented by reference TRBV28 and TRBJ2-7, the full variable domain reads DVKVTQSSRYLVKRTGEKVFLECVQDMDHENMFWYRQDPGLGLRLIYFSYDVKMKEKGDIPEGYSVSREKKERFSLILESASTNQTSMYLCASSRGRYEQYFGPGTRLTVT.

The genes are TRBV7-6 and TRBJ2-3; 14 bases align to TRBD2. The CDR3 contains 20 residues. Trimming cost V 1 base and J 4 bases; bases outside gene matches: 13. Germline values: CDR1 SGHVS, CDR2 FNYEAQ. The chain's CDR3 is CASSLVGGLAGDRASDTQYF. CDR3 nucleotides: TGTGCCAGCAGCTTAGTCGGGGGACTAGCGGGAGATAGGGCCTCAGATACGCAGTATTTT.

This rearrangement joins TRBV27 to TRBJ2-6; TRBD2 is a possible D gene (5 bases). Per the germline V gene, CDR1 is MNHEY and CDR2 is SMNVEV (reference sequence). Trimming left V 4 bases short and J 0 bases short, with 16 bases between. CDR3 size: 18 residues. The CDR3 is CASSSLVSGYSGANVLTF. DNA of the CDR3: TGTGCCAGCAGTTCGCTCGTGTCGGGATACTCTGGGGCCAACGTCCTGACTTTC.

The V call is TRBV6-5, the J call TRBJ1-4, with 7 nucleotides matching TRBD1. V lost 6 bases to trimming and J lost 4 bases; unmatched junction nucleotides: 5. The CDR3 sequence is 14 residues long. Germline loops: CDR1 MNHEY, CDR2 SVGAGI. The CDR3: CASRSTGSNEKLFF. As DNA, the CDR3 is TGTGCCAGCAGGTCGACAGGGAGTAATGAAAAACTGTTTTTT.

The chain's CDR3 is CAWKQGAREKLFF. For the CDR3, the DNA is TGTGCCTGGAAACAGGGGGCGCGTGAAAAACTGTTTTTT. V is TRBV30 and J is TRBJ1-4; 9 nucleotides agree with TRBD1. CDR1 GTSNPN and CDR2 SVGIG come from the germline V gene (reference sequence). This CDR3 has 13 residues. Unmatched junction bases numbered 4, after V lost 4 bases and J lost 7 bases.

This clone was found many times. For the CDR3, the DNA is TGTGCCAGCAGCGATCTAGCGGGAGCGGGCACAGATACGCAGTATTTT. Translating it yields CASSDLAGAGTDTQYF. The chain is built from TRBV6-2 or TRBV6-3 and TRBJ2-3; 10 bases map to TRBD2. The CDR3 spans 16 residues. Germline-derived CDR1 and CDR2 are MNHEY and SVGEGT. Trimming took 6 bases from V and 1 from J; bases not matched to a gene: 7.

The rearrangement uses TRBV28 and TRBJ1-5; D gene uncertain. V was trimmed by 6 bases and J by 7 bases, leaving 10 bases between them. The CDR3 has 12 amino acids. The V gene's germline CDR1 is MDHEN and CDR2 SYDVKM. This chain's CDR3 is CASSSGGQPQHF. The CDR3 DNA sequence: TGTGCCAGCAGCTCGGGAGGGCAGCCCCAGCATTTT.

The V call is TRBV7-9, the J call TRBJ1-2; the D gene is possibly TRBD1 (5 bases). V lost 0 bases, J lost 3 bases, and 8 bases lay in between. CDR3 length: 14 residues. Per germline, CDR1 SEHNR and CDR2 FQNEAQ (reference sequence). CDR3 region: CASSLAGVDYGYTF. The CDR3, as DNA: TGTGCCAGCAGCTTAGCAGGGGTAGACTATGGCTACACCTTC.

The chain uses TRBV29-1 and TRBJ1-1; 7 bases agree with TRBD1. The CDR3 spans 13 residues. Looked up from germline, CDR1 is SQVTM and CDR2 is ANQGSEA. Trimming removed 5 bases from V and 0 bases from J; junction bases left unmatched: 3. CDR3 coding DNA: TGCAGCGTTACAGGGACAGTGAACACTGAAGCTTTCTTT. Translated: CSVTGTVNTEAFF. The full variable domain, with the rest looked up from reference TRBV29-1 and TRBJ1-1, is SAVISQKPSRDICQRGTSLTIQCQVDSQVTMMFWYRQQPGQSLTLIATANQGSEATYESGFVIDKFPISRPNLTFSTLTVSNMSPEDSSIYLCSVTGTVNTEAFFGQGTRLTVV.

The rearrangement uses TRBV7-2 and TRBJ2-7, with 9 positions matching TRBD1. The V gene end was trimmed by 0 bases and the J gene end by 1 base; junction bases not matched to a gene: 7. CDR3 length: 17 residues. Germline values: CDR1 SGHTA, CDR2 FQGNSA. CDR3 nucleotide sequence: TGTGCCAGCAGCTTAGCGCCGGGACAGGGACTATCCTACGAGCAGTACTTC. Translation gives CASSLAPGQGLSYEQYF.

About this clone: At the DNA level, this CDR3 is encoded by other sequences in the same sample as well. This chain uses TRBV6-5 with TRBJ2-7, with a possible D match to TRBD2 (5 bases). The CDR3 is 15 amino acids. The V end lost 0 bases, the J end lost 0 bases, and 9 bases lay between the germline ends. The V gene's germline CDR1 is MNHEY and CDR2 SVGAGI. CDR3 DNA: TGTGCCAGCAGTTACTCCTTCCGGGGCTCCTACGAGCAGTACTTC. Translation gives CASSYSFRGSYEQYF.

The rearrangement links TRBV4-2 to TRBJ2-2, with 12 bases aligning to TRBD2. The junction had 4 bases not matched to a gene; V was cut back by 8 bases and J by 6 bases. The CDR3 covers 14 residues. The germline V gene has CDR1 LGHNA and CDR2 YNFKEQ. DNA for the CDR3: TGTGCCAGCCGACTAGCGGGAGCCCCCGGGGAGCTGTTTTTT. Protein product: CASRLAGAPGELFF.

This rearrangement joins TRBV28 to TRBJ1-4, with 7 bases fitting TRBD1. Germline values: CDR1 MDHEN, CDR2 SYDVKM. The CDR3 runs to 14 residues. The V and J ends lost 6 bases and 1 base, in that order; junction bases with no gene match: 2. The chain's CDR3 is CASRTGITNEKLFF. The CDR3, as DNA: TGTGCCAGCAGGACAGGGATAACTAATGAAAAACTGTTTTTT. Full variable domain (remainder filled in from reference TRBV28 and TRBJ1-4): DVKVTQSSRYLVKRTGEKVFLECVQDMDHENMFWYRQDPGLGLRLIYFSYDVKMKEKGDIPEGYSVSREKKERFSLILESASTNQTSMYLCASRTGITNEKLFFGSGTQLSVL.

This rearrangement joins TRBV4-3 to TRBJ2-1; maybe TRBD2 (6 bases). CDR3 size: 17 residues. Germline assignment: CDR1 LGHNA and CDR2 YSLEER. The germline V and J ends were trimmed by 0 bases and 3 bases, with 15 bases remaining between them. CDR3 sequence (DNA): TGCGCCAGCAGCCAAGATGTAGTAGCGGTCTACTACAATGAGCAGTTCTTC. This encodes CASSQDVVAVYYNEQFF.

The chain carries TRBV27 and TRBJ1-4, with TRBD1 identical over 10 bases. With 6 bases clipped from V and 7 bases from J, the junction kept 8 bases outside the gene matches. This CDR3 spans 15 amino acids. Germline loops: CDR1 MNHEY, CDR2 SMNVEV (reference sequence). The CDR3 nucleotides are TGTGCCAGCAGAGCCAGACAGGGGGCTGGTGAAAAACTGTTTTTT. Translating it yields CASRARQGAGEKLFF.

This chain links TRBV28 with TRBJ2-2, with 8 positions matching TRBD1. Looked up from germline, CDR1 is MDHEN and CDR2 is SYDVKM. Trimming cost V 4 bases and J 6 bases; bases outside gene matches: 10. This CDR3 has 16 amino acids. The CDR3 DNA reads TGTGCCAGCAGTTCACTCAGGACAGGGAAGGCCGGGGAGCTGTTTTTT. It translates to CASSSLRTGKAGELFF.

This clone is labeled as medium-sized. The chain employs TRBV5-6 and TRBJ2-7, with D perhaps matching TRBD1 (5 bases). CDR1 and CDR2 from the germline V gene are SGHDT and YYEEEE. The CDR3 has 13 amino acids. Trimming left V 2 bases short and J 3 bases short, with 9 bases between. The CDR3 is CASSLGANYEQYF. CDR3 coding DNA: TGTGCCAGCAGCTTAGGGGCCAACTACGAGCAGTACTTC.

J is TRBJ2-3 and V is TRBV6-2 or TRBV6-3, with TRBD1 matching over 7 bases. The CDR3 extends over 16 amino acids. V lost 4 bases and J lost 5; bases outside the gene matches: 12. In germline, CDR1 is MNHEY, CDR2 SVGEGT. CDR3 DNA: TGTGCCAGCAGTTGTAGCCGGGACAGTGAAGAAGATACGCAGTATTTT. This sequence encodes CASSCSRDSEEDTQYF.

J is TRBJ2-3 and V is TRBV27; 7 nucleotides agree with TRBD2. The CDR3 is 15 residues long. Germline values: CDR1 MNHEY, CDR2 SMNVEV (reference sequence). V was clipped by 6 bases and J by 5 bases; unmatched bases: 11. CDR3 amino acids: CASRTSNVGGDTQYF. DNA for the CDR3: TGTGCCAGCAGGACTAGCAACGTCGGGGGAGATACGCAGTATTTT.

The rearrangement links TRBV11-2 to TRBJ2-7; 9 bases map to TRBD1. Unmatched junction bases numbered 21, after V lost 5 bases and J lost 4 bases. Per the germline V gene, CDR1 is SGHAT and CDR2 is FQNNGV. The CDR3 covers 19 residues. In nucleotides, the CDR3 is TGTGCCAGCAGCACTCGGACAGGGGAGGGTAACGGGAGCCGGTACGAGCAGTACTTC. Its protein product is CASSTRTGEGNGSRYEQYF. Complete variable domain (other parts from reference TRBV11-2 and TRBJ2-7): EAGVAQSPRYKIIEKRQSVAFWCNPISGHATLYWYQQILGQGPKLLIQFQNNGVVDDSQLPKDRFSAERLKGVDSTLKIQPAKLEDSAVYLCASSTRTGEGNGSRYEQYFGPGTRLTVT.

The chain uses TRBV6-2 or TRBV6-3 and TRBJ1-1, with TRBD1 identical over 7 bases. The CDR3 consists of 15 residues. The junction had 3 bases not matched to a gene; V was cut back by 1 base and J by 1 base. The germline gives CDR1 MNHEY, CDR2 SVGEGT. This chain's CDR3 is CASSYWTGRNTEAFF. In nucleotides, the CDR3 is TGTGCCAGCAGTTACTGGACAGGAAGGAACACTGAAGCTTTCTTT.

This clone appeared once. The chain employs TRBV24-1 and TRBJ2-5; 9 nucleotides line up with TRBD2. Germline values: CDR1 KGHDR, CDR2 SFDVKD. The CDR3 totals 18 residues. V trimming: 5 bases; J trimming: 1 base; junction bases outside the gene matches: 13. The CDR3 DNA sequence: TGTGCCACCAGTGGCCGCAATCCCGGGACTAGCCTCCAAGAGACCCAGTACTTC. Translating gives CATSGRNPGTSLQETQYF.

The rearrangement links TRBV7-2 to TRBJ1-3, with TRBD1 as a possible D gene (5 bases). CDR3 length: 15 amino acids. V dropped 3 bases and J dropped 4 bases, with 13 bases sitting between them. Germline loops: CDR1 SGHTA, CDR2 FQGNSA. DNA for the CDR3: TGTGCCAGCAGCTTGCGGGGACGCCTCGGAAACACCATATATTTT. It specifies CASSLRGRLGNTIYF.

The rearrangement uses TRBV24-1 and TRBJ2-7; TRBD1 matches at 8 bases. V shed 6 bases and J 2 bases; nucleotides not matched to a gene: 5. The germline V gene encodes CDR1 KGHDR and CDR2 SFDVKD. The CDR3 covers 14 residues. For the CDR3, the DNA is TGTGCCACCAGTCGGACAGGGCGCACCTACGAGCAGTACTTC. Its translation is CATSRTGRTYEQYF.

Notes on this clone: At one end, the junction sequence differs from germline, possibly due to a read error. The rearrangement uses TRBV5-8 and TRBJ1-1; 9 bases align to TRBD1. From germline, CDR1 is SGHTS and CDR2 YDEGEE. CDR3 length equals 15 residues. The CDR3 coding sequence is TGTGCCAGCAGCCTTTCCGGGACAGGGACGATTTGGGTCCGGTTT. Translated: CASSLSGTGTIWVRF.

The chain links TRBV27 to TRBJ2-5; D may be TRBD1 (6 bases). The CDR3 loop spans 14 amino acids. The V end was cut by 6 bases, the J end by 4 bases, with 15 bases between. Germline V gene sequence: CDR1 MNHEY, CDR2 SMNVEV (reference sequence). CDR3 loop: CASSLRGFGETQYF. Written as DNA, the CDR3 is TGTGCCAGCAGCTTAAGGGGGTTCGGAGAGACCCAGTACTTC.

This chain links TRBV27 with TRBJ2-5; 7 bases line up with TRBD2. The V segment lost 2 bases and the J segment 5 bases; nucleotides outside the gene matches: 8. CDR1 MNHEY and CDR2 SMNVEV come from the germline V gene (reference sequence). CDR3 length: 15 amino acids. The chain's CDR3 is CASSLGAGAGETQYF. The CDR3 DNA is TGTGCCAGCAGTTTAGGGGCGGGAGCGGGGGAGACCCAGTACTTC.

This clone was observed a handful of times. The V call is TRBV3-1 (or the pseudogene TRBV3-2), the J call TRBJ2-6; weak D call: TRBD1 (6 bases). Per germline, CDR1 LGHDT and CDR2 YNNKEL (reference sequence). The CDR3 has 14 residues. V was shortened by 5 bases and J by 4 bases, with 9 bases between the two germline ends. The CDR3 spells CASSSRGGANVLTF. The CDR3 nucleotides read TGTGCCAGCAGCTCCAGGGGCGGGGCCAACGTCCTGACTTTC.

There are a few counts of this clone. V is TRBV24-1 and J is TRBJ1-2; D may be TRBD1 (6 bases). The germline V gene has CDR1 KGHDR and CDR2 SFDVKD. CDR3 size: 17 residues. The germline V and J ends were trimmed by 4 bases and 7 bases, with 24 bases remaining between them. CDR3 sequence reads: CATSDPITGPGNAGYTF. CDR3 nucleotide sequence: TGTGCCACCAGTGACCCCATCACAGGGCCGGGCAATGCTGGCTACACCTTC.

The chain's CDR3 is CSVGPKYEQYF. CDR3 DNA: TGCAGCGTTGGTCCTAAATACGAGCAGTACTTC. The V call is TRBV29-1, the J call TRBJ2-7; no definite D call. The CDR3 has 11 residues. Germline lookup yields CDR1 SQVTM and CDR2 ANQGSEA. Trimming shortened V by 4 bases and J by 4 bases, and 8 bases separated the two germline ends.

The table lists this clone with a few counts. The rearrangement links TRBV4-1 to TRBJ2-1; D call uncertain. The V end lost 1 base, the J end lost 12 bases, and 7 bases lay between the germline ends. This CDR3 comprises 11 residues. Germline CDR1 MGHRA, CDR2 YSYEKL. The CDR3 sequence: CASSQGRGQFF. CDR3 DNA sequence: TGCGCCAGCAGCCAAGGTAGAGGGCAGTTCTTC.

Only a few counts were recorded for this clone. The gene calls are TRBV4-3 and TRBJ2-5, with D maybe TRBD2 (5 bases). CDR3 length equals 19 residues. Trimming cost V 1 base and J 2 bases, with 23 bases left between them. Germline V lookup: CDR1 LGHNA, CDR2 YSLEER. The CDR3 DNA sequence: TGCGCCAGCAGCCAAGGAGTTACGGAGCCGGAGGTCGGGCAAGAGACCCAGTACTTC. The encoded protein is CASSQGVTEPEVGQETQYF.